One sample yielded the 29 T cell receptor beta chains listed below, sequenced in a study of blood T cells in healthy people across ages. Sample-barcoded 5' priming and a J-beta primer mix drove a second PCR of about 7 to 11 cycles. TCRdb reprocessed the 5' RACE reads with MiXCR, giving one entry per CDR3 protein. The data show 890,000 or so distinct CDR3 sequences, approximately 65% seen once. Sample: blood. Source of these receptors: a man aged 25 to 45 in good health.

Regarding this clonotype: A much larger clonotype is one base distant, so this may be a read error. For the CDR3, the DNA is TGTGCCTGCAGCAAATTAAGGGATTTCGCCAATCAGCCCCAGCATTTT. It yields the protein CACSKLRDFANQPQHF. The rearrangement uses TRBV7-8 and TRBJ1-5; D gene ambiguous. Germline lookup yields CDR1 SGHVS and CDR2 FQNEAQ. The CDR3 covers 16 residues. The variable domain in full, with the rest retrieved from reference TRBV7-8 and TRBJ1-5, is GAGVSQSPRYKVAKRGQDVALRCDPISGHVSLFWYQQALGQGPEFLTYFQNEAQLDKSGLPSDRFFAERPEGSVSTLKIQRTQQEDSAVYLCACSKLRDFANQPQHFGDGTRLSIL.

The chain has TRBV7-6 and TRBJ2-3; TRBD1 matches 7 bases. This CDR3 has 14 residues. With V trimmed by 2 bases and J by 5 bases, 4 bases remained unmatched. Germline-derived CDR1 and CDR2 are SGHVS and FNYEAQ. For the CDR3, the DNA is TGTGCCAGCAGCTTACAGGGGGAAATAGATACGCAGTATTTT. It is translated as CASSLQGEIDTQYF.

The chain recombines TRBV7-3 with TRBJ2-1; D remains ambiguous. Trimming removed 5 bases from V and 0 bases from J, with 14 bases in between. The CDR3 has 16 amino acids. Germline-derived CDR1 and CDR2 are SGHTA and FQGTGA. CDR3 nucleotide sequence: TGTGCCAGCAGCCCGCTCCCGGGCCTCTCCTACAATGAGCAGTTCTTC. It yields the protein CASSPLPGLSYNEQFF.

The chain joins TRBV29-1 to TRBJ2-3; no reliable D call. The CDR3 is 11 amino acids. V gave up 6 bases and J gave up 8 bases, with 12 bases separating them. Germline V gene sequence: CDR1 SQVTM, CDR2 ANQGSEA. The CDR3 region is CSVTDLGTQYF. CDR3 sequence (DNA): TGCAGCGTAACGGACCTGGGTACGCAGTATTTT.

The rearrangement joins TRBV4-1 to TRBJ1-6; 10 positions agree with TRBD1. The length of the CDR3 is 15 residues. Germline V gene sequence: CDR1 MGHRA, CDR2 YSYEKL. J lost 7 bases, V lost 4 bases, and 4 bases had no gene match. CDR3 sequence: CASSPWGQGNSPLHF. CDR3 in DNA: TGCGCCAGCAGCCCGTGGGGACAGGGGAATTCACCCCTCCACTTT.

This clonotype appeared a single time. The rearrangement uses TRBV4-3 and TRBJ2-3; TRBD2 aligns across 11 bases. V was pared by 5 bases and J by 6 bases, with 10 bases of the junction left unmatched. The CDR3 runs to 16 residues. Germline loops: CDR1 LGHNA, CDR2 YSLEER. The CDR3 sequence is CASSYASGGRGDTQYF. The CDR3 DNA reads TGCGCCAGCAGCTATGCTAGCGGGGGGCGGGGTGATACGCAGTATTTT.

This clonotype occurred many times. The V call is TRBV4-2, the J call TRBJ2-7; 11 nucleotides match TRBD2. Germline CDR1 and CDR2: LGHNA and YNFKEQ. This CDR3 is built from 15 residues. The V and J ends lost 3 bases and 2 bases, in that order; junction bases with no gene match: 3. CDR3 amino acids: CASSQGLADPYEQYF. The CDR3 nucleotides read TGTGCCAGCAGCCAGGGACTAGCGGACCCCTACGAGCAGTACTTC.

This clonotype was observed at least ten times. V is TRBV12-3 or TRBV12-4 and J is TRBJ2-1; D is undetermined. This CDR3 is 14 amino acids long. Trimming cost V 6 bases and J 8 bases, with 17 bases left between them. The CDR3 sequence is CASSSLSLTHEQFF. The DNA of the CDR3 is TGTGCCAGCAGCTCCCTCTCCTTAACCCATGAGCAGTTCTTC.

The chain recombines TRBV2 with TRBJ2-3; D may be TRBD2 (6 bases). Per germline, CDR1 SNHLY and CDR2 FYNNEI. The CDR3 covers 12 residues. Deletions cut 8 bases from V and 7 bases from J, with 13 bases between. The CDR3 sequence: CASGGTLNTQYF. The CDR3 DNA follows: TGTGCCAGCGGCGGGACTTTGAATACGCAGTATTTT.

For the CDR3, the DNA is TGTGCCAGCAATTGGGGGCGCGAGCAGTACTTC. It translates to CASNWGREQYF. The chain is built from TRBV25-1 and TRBJ2-1; D possibly corresponds to TRBD1 (6 bases). The J call is in doubt because the DNA end fits TRBJ2-7 better. CDR1 and CDR2 from the germline V gene are MGHDK and SYGVNS. This CDR3 spans 11 amino acids.

The rearrangement joins TRBV6-5 to TRBJ1-5; D unclear. V lost 4 bases to trimming and J lost 4 bases, with 11 bases between them. The CDR3 is 14 amino acids. CDR1 and CDR2 from the germline V gene are MNHEY and SVGAGI. CDR3 loop: CASSSPTGNQPQHF. CDR3 DNA sequence: TGTGCCAGCAGTTCTCCGACGGGGAATCAGCCCCAGCATTTT.

V and J are TRBV9 and TRBJ1-1; D may be TRBD1 (5 bases). The CDR3 consists of 13 residues. Germline V gives CDR1 SGDLS, CDR2 YYNGEE. Trimming stripped 3 bases from V and 7 bases from J, with 13 bases between. The CDR3 protein is CASSGDLGDEAFF. The CDR3 nucleotides are TGTGCCAGCAGCGGCGATCTAGGGGATGAAGCTTTCTTT.

The V gene is TRBV4-3, the J gene TRBJ2-7, with D hard to call. The length of the CDR3 is 14 residues. Germline V gives CDR1 LGHNA, CDR2 YSLEER. The germline V and J ends were trimmed by 4 bases and 4 bases, with 14 bases remaining between them. The CDR3 coding sequence is TGCGCCAGCAGCCCTGGGTCCGTTTCGTACGAGCAGTACTTC. Amino acid sequence: CASSPGSVSYEQYF.

The chain employs TRBV6-5 and TRBJ2-7; 8 bases are shared with TRBD1. Germline V gives CDR1 MNHEY, CDR2 SVGAGI. The CDR3 consists of 12 residues. The V gene end was trimmed by 6 bases and the J gene end by 7 bases; junction bases not matched to a gene: 5. The CDR3 loop is CASSDRGGEQYF. DNA for the CDR3: TGTGCCAGCAGCGACAGGGGTGGAGAGCAGTACTTC.

Remarks on this clonotype: A much larger clone sits a single nucleotide away, making a read error possible. The CDR3 DNA reads TGTGCCAGCAGCTTAATTTCGGGGTCTGGGCCCAACGTCCTGACTTTC. This translates into CASSLISGSGPNVLTF. The chain couples TRBV7-6 to TRBJ2-6; the D gene is possibly TRBD2 (5 bases). This CDR3 spans 16 amino acids. Germline values: CDR1 SGHVS, CDR2 FNYEAQ. Drawing the rest from reference TRBV7-6 and TRBJ2-6, the complete variable domain is GAGVSQSPRYKVTKRGQDVALRCDPISGHVSLYWYRQALGQGPEFLTYFNYEAQQDKSGLPNDRFSAERPEGSISTLTIQRTEQRDSAMYRCASSLISGSGPNVLTFGAGSRLTVL.

V is TRBV7-2 and J is TRBJ2-1; TRBD2 matches at 7 bases. CDR3 length: 16 residues. Germline CDR1 reads SGHTA; CDR2 reads FQGNSA. Trimming cost V 1 base and J 3 bases; bases outside gene matches: 6. The CDR3 sequence is CASSLVSRGSYNEQFF. The CDR3 region has the DNA TGTGCCAGCAGCTTAGTTTCGCGGGGGAGCTACAATGAGCAGTTCTTC.

This clonotype showed up many times. V gene TRBV7-2 combines with J gene TRBJ2-5, with 12 bases that match TRBD2. CDR1 SGHTA and CDR2 FQGNSA come from the germline V gene. The length of the CDR3 is 17 residues. Unmatched junction bases numbered 9, after V lost 5 bases and J lost 2 bases. CDR3 region: CASSRQAGLAGQETQYF. The CDR3, as DNA: TGTGCCAGCAGCCGCCAAGCCGGACTAGCGGGACAAGAGACCCAGTACTTC.

V usage is TRBV29-1 and J usage is TRBJ2-1; the D gene is possibly TRBD2 (6 bases). CDR1 and CDR2 from the germline V gene are SQVTM and ANQGSEA. CDR3 length equals 13 residues. V lost 3 bases, J lost 6 bases, and 12 bases lay in between. Here the CDR3 reads CSVDLGRSNEQFF. The CDR3 coding sequence is TGCAGCGTTGACCTGGGGAGGTCCAATGAGCAGTTCTTC.

This clonotype was found a few times. The J gene is TRBJ2-4, the V gene TRBV4-3; 7 bases are a match to TRBD2. The DNA matches TRBJ2-7 better at its end, which makes the J call doubtful. This CDR3 has 15 amino acids. Germline CDR1 LGHNA, CDR2 YSLEER. CDR3 coding DNA: TGCGCCAGCAGCTCCGGACTAGGGTTGGCCTACGAGCAGTACTTC. Amino acids: CASSSGLGLAYEQYF.

The J gene is TRBJ2-2, the V gene TRBV20-1; D is undetermined. V gave up 3 bases and J gave up 9 bases, with 17 bases separating them. The germline gives CDR1 DFQATT, CDR2 SNEGSKA (reference sequence). The CDR3 consists of 14 residues. The DNA of the CDR3 is TGCAGTGCTAGGGCTGGCAGCCTCAAAAGGGAGCTGTTTTTT. Amino acids: CSARAGSLKRELFF.

This chain joins TRBV28 and TRBJ2-7, with a weak D call TRBD2 (6 bases). Germline CDR1 reads MDHEN; CDR2 reads SYDVKM. The CDR3 has 13 residues. V lost 5 bases and J 5 bases, leaving 13 bases between the germline ends. The CDR3 bases are TGTGCCAGCAGTCCGCGGGATCGACACGAGCAGTACTTC. This translates into CASSPRDRHEQYF.

The table lists this clonotype with a count of one. The chain joins TRBV25-1 to TRBJ2-1, with a possible D match to TRBD2 (5 bases). Germline-derived CDR1 and CDR2 are MGHDK and SYGVNS. V was trimmed by 4 bases and J by 8 bases, leaving 12 bases between them. The CDR3 has 13 residues. CDR3 nucleotides: TGTGCCAGCAGTGTGCTAGCCGGGGATGAGCAGTTCTTC. Translation gives CASSVLAGDEQFF.

This clonotype was counted between two and nine times. V is TRBV20-1 and J is TRBJ2-3, with a weak D call TRBD1 (5 bases). Germline-derived CDR1 and CDR2 are DFQATT and SNEGSKA (reference sequence). The ends were cut back, 3 bases at V and 2 bases at J, with 12 bases in the middle. CDR3 length: 14 amino acids. The CDR3 bases are TGCAGTGCTAGTTCGCAGGGATACACAGATACGCAGTATTTT. Translation: CSASSQGYTDTQYF.

This clonotype occurred once. V is TRBV10-3 and J is TRBJ2-3; 13 nucleotides line up with TRBD2. The CDR3 consists of 15 residues. J was trimmed by 9 bases and V by 3 bases; bases with no gene match: 6. Germline CDR1 ENHRY, CDR2 SYGVKD. CDR3 DNA sequence: TGTGCCATCAGTGAAGGGGGACTAGCGGGGCACACGCAGTATTTT. This encodes CAISEGGLAGHTQYF.

This clonotype has only a few counts. V gene TRBV20-1 combines with J gene TRBJ2-7; D is undetermined. V shed 0 bases and J shed 3 bases, with 12 bases lying between them. This CDR3 region has 14 residues. Germline V gives CDR1 DFQATT, CDR2 SNEGSKA (reference sequence). CDR3 sequence (DNA): TGCAGTGCTAGAGAGGGGTTAGGGCACTACGAGCAGTACTTC. Encoded protein: CSAREGLGHYEQYF.

The gene calls are TRBV6-2 or TRBV6-3 and TRBJ2-1, with 12 bases fitting TRBD1. Per germline, CDR1 MNHEY and CDR2 SVGEGT. Unmatched junction bases numbered 10, after V lost 6 bases and J lost 10 bases. The CDR3 extends over 15 amino acids. The DNA for the CDR3 is TGTGCCAGCAGCGGCGGGACAGGGGGCTTCTACGAGCAGTTCTTC. As protein: CASSGGTGGFYEQFF.

This sequence joins TRBV27 and TRBJ2-5, with D maybe TRBD2 (7 bases). The J call may be incorrect, as the DNA end agrees better with TRBJ2-7. This CDR3 has 16 residues. Germline assignment: CDR1 MNHEY and CDR2 SMNVEV (reference sequence). The CDR3 protein is CASSLYRARGAHEQYF. Here the CDR3 DNA reads TGTGCCAGCAGTTTATATAGGGCCCGGGGGGCCCACGAGCAGTACTTC.

This sequence joins TRBV4-3 and TRBJ1-2; 7 positions agree with TRBD1. Germline V gene data show CDR1 as LGHNA and CDR2 as YSLEER. The CDR3 is 15 residues long. The J segment lost 7 bases and the V segment lost 0 bases, leaving 8 bases of the junction unmatched. CDR3: CASSQEPEGASGYTF. Written as DNA, the CDR3 is TGCGCCAGCAGCCAAGAGCCTGAGGGGGCGAGTGGCTACACCTTC.

This clonotype was counted between two and nine times. The V gene is TRBV10-3, the J gene TRBJ2-6; D assignment may be TRBD1 or TRBD2 (5 bases each). CDR1 ENHRY and CDR2 SYGVKD come from the germline V gene. V lost 2 bases and J 0 bases, leaving 5 bases between the germline ends. The CDR3 has 15 residues. The CDR3 coding sequence is TGTGCCATCAGTGAGGGGGGCTCTGGGGCCAACGTCCTGACTTTC. Protein product: CAISEGGSGANVLTF.